This record looks at one T cell receptor beta chain sequence and its context. Its antigen is still unknown. Healthy Caucasian individuals from Russia aged roughly 6 to 90 served as donors. It was 8 to 10 milliliters of peripheral blood that were drawn from each donor. The data were taken from a study of blood T cells in healthy people across ages. Whole-study context: Template switching retrieved approximately one barcoded beta molecule for each two T cells.

Next came a second PCR, run for about 7 to 11 cycles, which used a sample-barcoded 5' primer along with a J-beta primer mix. TCRdb fed the 5' RACE reads into MiXCR, producing one record per CDR3 protein. The sample comprises about 780,000 distinct CDR3 sequences, around 45% of which are singletons, and roughly 18% rests with the top ten. Whole-study findings and limits: No conclusive comparison of naive versus antigen-experienced cells was possible with unsorted PBMCs.

The CDR3 has 16 residues. Germline V CDR1 and CDR2: MNHEY, SVGAGI. Trimming removed 3 bases from V and 0 bases from J, with 15 bases in between. Sequenced sample: blood. The receptor comes from a man aged 80 or over in good health. The V gene is TRBV6-5, the J gene TRBJ2-7; D is undetermined. In nucleotides, the CDR3 is TGTGCCAGCAGTTATCTGGGCGCCACCAGCTCCTACGAGCAGTACTTC. Residues: CASSYLGATSSYEQYF.